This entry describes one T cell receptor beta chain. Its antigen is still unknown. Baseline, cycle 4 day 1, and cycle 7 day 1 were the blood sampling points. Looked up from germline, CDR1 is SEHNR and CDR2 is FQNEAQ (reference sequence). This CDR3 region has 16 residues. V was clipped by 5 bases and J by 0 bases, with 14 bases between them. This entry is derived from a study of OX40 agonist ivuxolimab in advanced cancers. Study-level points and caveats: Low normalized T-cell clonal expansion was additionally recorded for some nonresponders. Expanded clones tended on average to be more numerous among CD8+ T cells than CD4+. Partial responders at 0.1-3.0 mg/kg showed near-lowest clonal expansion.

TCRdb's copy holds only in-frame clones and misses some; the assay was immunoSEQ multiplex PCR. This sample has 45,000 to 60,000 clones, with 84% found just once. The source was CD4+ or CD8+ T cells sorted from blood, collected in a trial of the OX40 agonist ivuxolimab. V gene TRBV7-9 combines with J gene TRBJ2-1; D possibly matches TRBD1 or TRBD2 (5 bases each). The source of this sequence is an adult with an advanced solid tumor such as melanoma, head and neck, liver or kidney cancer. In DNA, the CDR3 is TGTGCCAGCAGCCCCCGGGACCATGCCTCCTACAATGAGCAGTTCTTC. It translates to CASSPRDHASYNEQFF.